A selection of T cell receptor beta chains follows, all from one sample in a study of shared T cell receptors in the human thymus. TCRdb's table, derived via immunoSEQ multiplex PCR, lists solely in-frame clones and lacks some. Altogether roughly 710,000 clones are present, approximately 85% being singletons, with the ten largest covering around 0.01%. The sample was also reused in another study, on human thymus T cells.

The sample comprised thymocytes. Every receptor here comes from a girl under two years old with a congenital heart defect. The CDR3 runs from the conserved cysteine through the conserved F or W.

v_gene	j_gene	CDR3aa
TRBV2	TRBJ1-2	CARLRRGKDYGYTF
TRBV11-2	TRBJ2-5	CASSPHRGLVETQYF
TRBV7-8	TRBJ2-7	CASSLAAGLQSSYEQYF
TRBV9	TRBJ1-2	CASSTPGEDSYYGYTF
TRBV6-1	TRBJ2-2	CASSELYGRAGGYTGELFF
TRBV5-1	TRBJ1-2	CASSSETGMSGPYGYTF
TRBV12-5	TRBJ2-3	CASGLVPRTSGVLKRIDTQYF
TRBV15	TRBJ1-2	CATSRQGCGYTF
TRBV4-1	TRBJ1-4	CASSIRQVFNEKLFF
TRBV9	TRBJ1-2	CASSVTGEVWDYGYTF
TRBV5-4	TRBJ1-6	CASSLGHLYNSPLHF
TRBV30	TRBJ2-7	CAWISVGSGQGALEQYF
TRBV9	TRBJ2-3	CASSPGVKGDTQYF
TRBV5-1	TRBJ1-1	CASSLIGGGDRTKEAFF
TRBV6-1	TRBJ2-2	CASRRLNTGELFF
TRBV7-2	TRBJ1-5	CASSLERGHSNQPQHF
TRBV5-1	TRBJ1-1	CASTAGRGTGDTEAFF
TRBV11-2	TRBJ1-2	CASSLELLNRKTVDYGYTF
TRBV4-2	TRBJ1-1	CASSQAAVGQLAYTEAFF
TRBV7-2	TRBJ2-3	CASSLRGGRFASTDTQYF
TRBV5-6	TRBJ1-2	CASSLASGLYGYTF
TRBV19	TRBJ2-3	CASSINEGSGGSTDTQYF
TRBV14	TRBJ2-1	CASSPRRGSGNEQFF
TRBV7-2	TRBJ1-2	CASSPTHPSDRNYGYTF
TRBV6-5	TRBJ2-7	CASSYGGLEDFWEQYF
TRBV11-2	TRBJ2-5	CASSETPDRVQETQYF
TRBV19	TRBJ2-4	CASSIDRRTGKNIQYF
TRBV20-1	TRBJ1-2	CSARAIHGYTF
TRBV5-6	TRBJ2-5	CASSPGDRGWEETQYF
TRBV6-6	TRBJ1-1	CASSYPQDRPTFF
TRBV18	TRBJ2-3	CASSPLGGQGGTDTQYF
TRBV6-6	TRBJ1-5	CAVCGNEEVENQPQHF
TRBV4-3	TRBJ1-1	CASSQDWLGGLDTEAFF
TRBV4-3	TRBJ2-7	CASSQDPMAGGLGVYEQYF
TRBV6-5	TRBJ1-5	CASSYVGINQPQHF
TRBV19	TRBJ1-3	CASTSGGGNETPGNTIYF
TRBV4-1	TRBJ1-4	CASSQPDRGAEKLFF
TRBV10-3	TRBJ1-4	CAISDNRDRGQLFF